This TCR beta chain comes out of a study of OX40 agonist ivuxolimab in advanced cancers. Repertoires were generated with immunoSEQ multiplex PCR, while TCRdb's copy carries only in-frame clones and drops some. The sample consists of about 82,000 clones, more than 80% of them appearing once. General study points: Both blood CD4+ and CD8+ T cells showed clonal growth by week 6 at 0.1 to 3.0 mg/kg. CD8+ T cells showed, on average, more clonal expansion than CD4+ cells.

Note on this clone: The target antigen is unknown.

The clonotype was recovered from an adult with an advanced solid tumor such as melanoma, head and neck, liver or kidney cancer. The sample here was CD4+ or CD8+ T cells sorted from blood, taken in a trial of the OX40 agonist ivuxolimab.

CDR3: CASSVGGVINEQFF. The CDR3 bases are TGTGCCAGCAGTGTAGGGGGCGTTATCAATGAGCAGTTCTTC. The V gene is TRBV6-1, the J gene TRBJ2-1, with 7 bases that match TRBD1. V lost 4 bases and J lost 6; bases outside the gene matches: 6. The germline CDR1 and CDR2 sequences are MNHNS and SASEGT. There are 14 residues in the CDR3.